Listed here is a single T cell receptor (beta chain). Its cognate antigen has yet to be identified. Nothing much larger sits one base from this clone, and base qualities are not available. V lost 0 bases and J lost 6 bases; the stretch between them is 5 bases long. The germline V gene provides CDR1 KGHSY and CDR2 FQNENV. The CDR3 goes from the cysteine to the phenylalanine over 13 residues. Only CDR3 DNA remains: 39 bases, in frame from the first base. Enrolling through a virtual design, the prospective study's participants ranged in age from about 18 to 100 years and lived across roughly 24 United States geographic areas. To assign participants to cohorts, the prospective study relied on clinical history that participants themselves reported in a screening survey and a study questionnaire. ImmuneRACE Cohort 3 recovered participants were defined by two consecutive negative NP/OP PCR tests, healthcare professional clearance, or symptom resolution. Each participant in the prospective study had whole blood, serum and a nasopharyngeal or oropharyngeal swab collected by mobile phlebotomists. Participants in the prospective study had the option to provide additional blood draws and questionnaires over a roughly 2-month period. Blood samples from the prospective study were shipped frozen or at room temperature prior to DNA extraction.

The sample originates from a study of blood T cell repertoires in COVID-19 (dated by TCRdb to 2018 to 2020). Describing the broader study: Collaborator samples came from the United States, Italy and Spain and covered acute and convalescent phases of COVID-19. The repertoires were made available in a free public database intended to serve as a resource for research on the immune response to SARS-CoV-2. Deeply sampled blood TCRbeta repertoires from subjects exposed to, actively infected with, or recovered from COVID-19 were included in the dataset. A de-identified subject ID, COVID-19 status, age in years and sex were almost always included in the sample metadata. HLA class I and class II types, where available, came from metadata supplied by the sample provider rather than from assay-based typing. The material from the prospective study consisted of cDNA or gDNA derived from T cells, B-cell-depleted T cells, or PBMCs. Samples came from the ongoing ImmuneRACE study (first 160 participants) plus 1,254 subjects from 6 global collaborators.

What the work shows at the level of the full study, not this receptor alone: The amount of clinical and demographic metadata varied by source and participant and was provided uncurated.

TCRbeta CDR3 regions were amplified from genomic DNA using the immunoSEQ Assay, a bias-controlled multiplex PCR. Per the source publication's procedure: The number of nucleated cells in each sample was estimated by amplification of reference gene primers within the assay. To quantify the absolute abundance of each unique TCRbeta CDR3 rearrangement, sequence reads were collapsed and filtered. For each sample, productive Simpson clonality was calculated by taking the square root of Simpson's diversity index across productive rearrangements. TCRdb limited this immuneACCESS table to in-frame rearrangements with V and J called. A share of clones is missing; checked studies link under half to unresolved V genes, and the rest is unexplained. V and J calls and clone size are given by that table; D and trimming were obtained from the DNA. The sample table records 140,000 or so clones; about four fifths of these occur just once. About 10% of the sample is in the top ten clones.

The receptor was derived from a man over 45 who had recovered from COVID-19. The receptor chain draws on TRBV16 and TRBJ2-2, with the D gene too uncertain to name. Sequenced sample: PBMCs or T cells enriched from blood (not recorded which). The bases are TGTGCCAGCAGCCAATCCCGGGCCGGGGAGCTGTTTTTT. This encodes CASSQSRAGELFF.